Below are 2 T cell receptor beta chains sequenced from a single sample in a study of T cell responses to AZD1222 COVID-19 vaccine. Profiled with immunoSEQ multiplex PCR; TCRdb holds only in-frame clones, not every one. The repertoire holds roughly 140,000 clones, with 85% to 90% as singletons. The sample consisted of peripheral blood, taken 28 days after the second AZD1222 dose. The receptors here all came from an adult who received the AZD1222 COVID-19 vaccine.

This clone has just one count. In DNA, the CDR3 is TGTGCCAGCAGCACAAGACAGGGGGACCCCCTCCACTTT. Translated: CASSTRQGDPLHF. The chain combines TRBV7-8 with TRBJ1-6, with TRBD1 matching 9 bases. This CDR3 is built from 13 residues. The V gene's germline CDR1 is SGHVS and CDR2 FQNEAQ. V lost 5 bases to trimming and J lost 13 bases; unmatched junction nucleotides: 6.

This chain joins TRBV6-1 and TRBJ2-1; no definite D call. This CDR3 is built from 15 residues. Germline V gene lookup returns CDR1 MNHNS and CDR2 SASEGT. V was trimmed by 0 bases and J by 3 bases, leaving 9 bases between them. The CDR3 sequence is CASSEAGNNYNEQFF. CDR3 sequence (DNA): TGTGCCAGCAGTGAAGCGGGGAACAACTACAATGAGCAGTTCTTC.